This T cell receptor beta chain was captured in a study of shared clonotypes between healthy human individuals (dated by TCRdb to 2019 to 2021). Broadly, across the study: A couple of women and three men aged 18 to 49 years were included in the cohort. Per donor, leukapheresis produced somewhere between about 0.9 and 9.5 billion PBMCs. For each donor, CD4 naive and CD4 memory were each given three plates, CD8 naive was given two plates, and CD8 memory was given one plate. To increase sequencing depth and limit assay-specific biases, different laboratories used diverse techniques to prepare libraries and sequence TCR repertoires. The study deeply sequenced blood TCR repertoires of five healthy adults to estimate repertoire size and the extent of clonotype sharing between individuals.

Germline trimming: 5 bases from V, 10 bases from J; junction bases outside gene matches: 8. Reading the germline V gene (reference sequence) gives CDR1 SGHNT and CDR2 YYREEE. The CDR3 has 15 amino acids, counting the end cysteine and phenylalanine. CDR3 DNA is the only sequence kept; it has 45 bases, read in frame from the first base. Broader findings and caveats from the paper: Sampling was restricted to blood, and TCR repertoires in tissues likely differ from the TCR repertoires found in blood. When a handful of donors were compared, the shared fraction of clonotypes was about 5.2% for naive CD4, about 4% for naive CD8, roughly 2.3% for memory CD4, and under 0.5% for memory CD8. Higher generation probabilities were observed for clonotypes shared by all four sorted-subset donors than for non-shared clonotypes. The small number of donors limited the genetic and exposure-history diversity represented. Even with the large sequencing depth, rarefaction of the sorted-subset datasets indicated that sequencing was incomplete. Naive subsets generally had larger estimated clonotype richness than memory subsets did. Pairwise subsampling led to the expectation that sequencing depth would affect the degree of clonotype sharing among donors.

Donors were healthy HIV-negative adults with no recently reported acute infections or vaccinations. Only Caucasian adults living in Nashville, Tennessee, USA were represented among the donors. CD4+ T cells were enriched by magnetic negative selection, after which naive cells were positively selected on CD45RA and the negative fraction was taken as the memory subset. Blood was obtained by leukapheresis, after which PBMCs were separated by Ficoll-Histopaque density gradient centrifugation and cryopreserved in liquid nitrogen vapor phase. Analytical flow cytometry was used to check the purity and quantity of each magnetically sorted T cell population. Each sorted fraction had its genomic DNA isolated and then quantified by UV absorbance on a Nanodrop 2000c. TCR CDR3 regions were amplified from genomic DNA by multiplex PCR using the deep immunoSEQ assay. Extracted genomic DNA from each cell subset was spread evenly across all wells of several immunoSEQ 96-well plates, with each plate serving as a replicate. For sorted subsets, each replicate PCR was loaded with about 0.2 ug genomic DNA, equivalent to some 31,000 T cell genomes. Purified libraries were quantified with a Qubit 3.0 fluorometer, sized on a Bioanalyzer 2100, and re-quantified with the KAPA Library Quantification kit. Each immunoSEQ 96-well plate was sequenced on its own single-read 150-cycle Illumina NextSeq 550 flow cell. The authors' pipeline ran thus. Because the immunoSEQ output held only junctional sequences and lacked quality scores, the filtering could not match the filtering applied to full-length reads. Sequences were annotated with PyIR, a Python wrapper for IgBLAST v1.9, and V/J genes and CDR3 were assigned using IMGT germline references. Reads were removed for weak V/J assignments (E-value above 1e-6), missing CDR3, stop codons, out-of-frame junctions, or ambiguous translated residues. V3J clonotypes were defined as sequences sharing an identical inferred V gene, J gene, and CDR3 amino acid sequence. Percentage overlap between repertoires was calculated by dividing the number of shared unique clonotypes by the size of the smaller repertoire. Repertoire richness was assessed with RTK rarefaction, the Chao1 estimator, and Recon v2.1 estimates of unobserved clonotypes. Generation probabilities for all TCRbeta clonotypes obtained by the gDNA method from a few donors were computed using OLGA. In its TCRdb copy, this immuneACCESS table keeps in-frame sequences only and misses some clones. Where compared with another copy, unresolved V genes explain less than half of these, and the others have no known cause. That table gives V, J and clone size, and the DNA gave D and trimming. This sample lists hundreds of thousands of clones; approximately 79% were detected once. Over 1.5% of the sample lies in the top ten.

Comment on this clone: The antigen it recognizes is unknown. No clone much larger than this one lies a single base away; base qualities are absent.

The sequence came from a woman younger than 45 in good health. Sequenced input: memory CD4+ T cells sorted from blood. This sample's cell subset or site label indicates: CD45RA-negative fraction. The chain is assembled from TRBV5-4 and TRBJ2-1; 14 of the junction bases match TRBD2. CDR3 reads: CASSYGLAGGGEQFF. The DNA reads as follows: TGTGCCAGCAGTTATGGACTAGCGGGAGGAGGCGAGCAGTTCTTC.